The 9 T cell receptor beta chains in this list originate from one sample, sequenced in a study of PD-L1 blockade in urothelial cancer. Sequencing was performed with immunoSEQ multiplex PCR; in TCRdb, only in-frame clones are kept and a portion is missing. The table lists under 55,000 clones, roughly 86% of them singletons. Time point reported: peripheral blood 6 weeks after treatment start. Sequenced here: PBMCs, sampled around atezolizumab (anti-PD-L1) treatment. These receptors were collected from a man aged 55 to 70 with urothelial cancer.

The chain recombines TRBV5-6 with TRBJ2-4; 9 bases are shared with TRBD2. Germline trimming cut 2 bases from V and 6 bases from J; bases unmatched to any gene: 6. The CDR3 length is 15 residues. CDR1 is SGHDT and CDR2 is YYEEEE in the germline V gene. CDR3 protein: CASSFGGGEGNIQYF. DNA of the CDR3: TGTGCCAGCAGCTTTGGCGGGGGGGAGGGAAACATTCAGTACTTC.

The genes are TRBV5-4 and TRBJ1-1; 7 bases are shared with TRBD1. Germline trimming cut 3 bases from V and 5 bases from J; bases unmatched to any gene: 7. The CDR3 is 14 residues long. Germline CDR1 SGHNT, CDR2 YYREEE (reference sequence). Here the CDR3 reads CASSSQGVGTEAFF. Here the CDR3 DNA reads TGTGCCAGCAGCTCTCAGGGGGTTGGGACTGAAGCTTTCTTT. Looking up the rest from reference TRBV5-4 and TRBJ1-1 gives the full variable domain: ETGVTQSPTHLIKTRGQQVTLRCSSQSGHNTVSWYQQALGQGPQFIFQYYREEENGRGNFPPRFSGLQFPNYSSELNVNALELDDSALYLCASSSQGVGTEAFFGQGTRLTVV.

The V gene is TRBV4-2, the J gene TRBJ1-1; 11 bases align to TRBD1. The CDR3 spans 16 residues. V lost 4 bases, J lost 1 base, and 5 bases stayed unmatched. Germline CDR1 and CDR2: LGHNA and YNFKEQ. DNA for the CDR3: TGTGCCAGCAGCCGCGGGACAGGGGGGACGAACACTGAAGCTTTCTTT. It codes for CASSRGTGGTNTEAFF.

This clone was recorded once. In DNA, the CDR3 is TGTGCCAGCAGACCTTTCACAGGGGAACTTTATGGCTACACCTTC. This sequence encodes CASRPFTGELYGYTF. The rearrangement uses TRBV28 and TRBJ1-2, with 7 nucleotides matching TRBD1. Germline assignment: CDR1 MDHEN and CDR2 SYDVKM. The CDR3 length is 15 residues. Germline trimming cut 6 bases from V and 5 bases from J; bases unmatched to any gene: 12.

Notes on this clone: At one of its ends the junction is not consistent with the germline gene, which may arise from a read error. The gene calls are TRBV28 and TRBJ2-2, with a possible D match to TRBD1 (6 bases). The CDR3 covers 12 residues. The germline V gene encodes CDR1 MDHEN and CDR2 SYDVKM. CDR3 protein: CASSFEQGHALF. CDR3 DNA: TGTGCCAGCAGTTTTGAGCAGGGGCATGCCCTTTTT.

The chain is built from TRBV2 and TRBJ2-1; TRBD2 is a possible D gene (6 bases). Trimming stripped 6 bases from V and 15 bases from J, with 21 bases between. This CDR3 spans 13 amino acids. The germline V gene encodes CDR1 SNHLY and CDR2 FYNNEI. CDR3 sequence (DNA): TGTGCCAGCAGAAGCAGTCTAGCGCCACCATGGTTCTTC. Its translation: CASRSSLAPPWFF. Looking up the rest from reference TRBV2 and TRBJ2-1 gives the full variable domain: EPEVTQTPSHQVTQMGQEVILRCVPISNHLYFYWYRQILGQKVEFLVSFYNNEISEKSEIFDDQFSVERPDGSNFTLKIRSTKLEDSAMYFCASRSSLAPPWFFGPGTRLTVL.

V usage is TRBV18 and J usage is TRBJ1-1; D is ambiguous. Germline V gene lookup returns CDR1 KGHSH and CDR2 LQKENI. The CDR3 length is 13 residues. With 5 bases removed from V and 0 bases from J, the gap between germline ends came to 7 bases. For the CDR3, the DNA is TGTGCCAGCTCAGCTAGCGTGAACACTGAAGCTTTCTTT. Translation gives CASSASVNTEAFF.

V is TRBV9 and J is TRBJ1-1; 11 bases map to TRBD1. The CDR3 runs 17 residues. Trimming at V came to 3 bases and at J to 0 bases, leaving 7 bases not matched to a gene. CDR1 is SGDLS and CDR2 is YYNGEE in the germline V gene. The CDR3 nucleotides read TGTGCCAGCAGCGAAGGACAGGGGGCAATTATGAACACTGAAGCTTTCTTT. Protein sequence: CASSEGQGAIMNTEAFF. Combining the CDR3 with reference TRBV9 and TRBJ1-1 gives the whole variable domain DSGVTQTPKHLITATGQRVTLRCSPRSGDLSVYWYQQSLDQGLQFLIQYYNGEERAKGNILERFSAQQFPDLHSELNLSSLELGDSALYFCASSEGQGAIMNTEAFFGQGTRLTVV.

The J gene is TRBJ2-3, the V gene TRBV10-2; D is perhaps TRBD2 (5 bases). The CDR3 has 14 amino acids. Trimming stripped 10 bases from V and 8 bases from J, with 22 bases between. Per germline, CDR1 WSHSY and CDR2 SAAADI. Here the CDR3 reads CATSSIGNSGTQYF. CDR3 DNA: TGCGCCACTTCGAGTATCGGGAATAGTGGTACGCAGTATTTT.